The clone carrying this TCR beta chain was detected only once. As yet, its antigen is unknown. This entry is derived from a study of cytomegalovirus exposure and HLA in healthy donors. This PCR relied on a set of 60 Vbeta primers and 13 Jbeta primers. TCRdb's table, derived via immunoSEQ multiplex PCR, lists solely in-frame clones and lacks some. Counted here are 150,000 to 200,000 clones, around 73% occurring once; the ten biggest clones make up over 2%. Overall study results and limits: Presence/absence analyses rested on an assumption that sequencing depth was roughly uniform across donors.

J gave up 6 bases and V 1 base, and 2 bases lay outside the gene matches. CDR1 and CDR2 (germline): LGHNA, YSLEER. The CDR3 has 15 amino acids. The chain combines TRBV4-3 with TRBJ2-1, with TRBD2 identical over 11 bases. The sample was PBMCs. This receptor was identified in a man aged 55 to 69 in good health and CMV-seronegative. The CDR3 spells CASSQGTSGSNEQFF. In nucleotides, the CDR3 is TGCGCCAGCAGCCAAGGAACTAGCGGGAGCAATGAGCAGTTCTTC.